Described below is a single T cell receptor (beta chain) sequence and its context. This sample is drawn from a study of blood T cell repertoires in COVID-19. About the study: From the United States, Italy and Spain came samples of acute and convalescent COVID-19. PBMCs, B-cell-depleted T cells, or T cells were the source of the cDNA or gDNA that made up the material.

How the authors handled the data: Reference gene primers were amplified, and this amplification served to estimate nucleated cell counts. Using immunoSEQ multiplex PCR, the repertoire was profiled, and TCRdb retains in-frame clones only, with some absent. V and J calls and clone size follow that table, whereas D and trimming were derived from the DNA. The table has over 200,000 clones, 87% seen once. Trimming removed 7 bases from V and 3 bases from J; junction bases left unmatched: 16. The length of the CDR3 is 19 residues. Germline V gene sequence: CDR1 SEHNR, CDR2 FQNEAQ (reference sequence). The sequencing sample was made of peripheral blood. The V and J genes are TRBV7-9 and TRBJ2-1; the match to TRBD2 covers 12 bases. This sequence was found in a man aged 35-49 years with active or convalescent COVID-19. CDR3: CASMTIRTSGTSHYNEQFF. In DNA form, the CDR3 reads TGTGCCAGCATGACGATACGGACTAGCGGGACCTCCCACTACAATGAGCAGTTCTTC.